The rows below give T cell receptor beta chains drawn from one sample of a study of shared clonotypes between healthy human individuals. The protocol was immunoSEQ multiplex PCR, while the TCRdb copy is restricted to in-frame clones and leaves out a portion. The data contain about 770,000 clones, 55% to 75% of them seen just once; the ten biggest clones take up more than 1.5%. The specimen was memory CD4+ T cells sorted from blood. The receptors shown here come from a woman younger than 45 in good health. CDR3s include the opening cysteine and the closing phenylalanine or tryptophan. D genes are given only for firm matches. The size field is filled for only some rows; it gives once, few, many or a size class.

v_call	d_call	clone_size	j_call	cdr3_aa	cdr3_nt
TRBV19	TRBD1	-	TRBJ2-2	CASRERTGVGELFF	TGTGCCAGTAGAGAAAGGACAGGGGTCGGGGAGCTGTTTTTT
TRBV10-3	-	-	TRBJ2-5	CAIGATQETQYF	TGTGCCATCGGAGCAACCCAAGAGACCCAGTACTTC
TRBV6-6	-	-	TRBJ2-1	CASSYGGIAYNEQFF	TGTGCCAGCAGTTACGGGGGGATTGCCTACAATGAGCAGTTCTTC
TRBV10-1	-	once	TRBJ1-4	CASSGRPYEKLFF	TGCGCCAGCAGTGGACGGCCCTATGAAAAACTGTTTTTT
TRBV28	-	-	TRBJ2-4	CASSLVGQGLAKNIQYF	TGTGCCAGCAGTTTAGTAGGGCAGGGCTTGGCCAAAAACATTCAGTACTTC
TRBV19	TRBD1	-	TRBJ1-4	CASRQGPVNEKLFF	TGTGCCAGTCGACAGGGGCCCGTGAATGAAAAACTGTTTTTT
TRBV27	TRBD1	-	TRBJ1-5	CASRTGTGGDQPQHF	TGTGCCAGCAGGACCGGGACAGGGGGCGATCAGCCCCAGCATTTT
TRBV27	-	-	TRBJ1-1	CASRGVMNTEAFF	TGTGCCAGCCGCGGGGTTATGAACACTGAAGCTTTCTTT
TRBV5-1	-	-	TRBJ2-1	CASSLGIGYNEQFF	TGCGCCAGCAGCTTAGGAATAGGGTACAATGAGCAGTTCTTC
TRBV5-1	-	-	TRBJ2-7	CASSLGGTQYEQYF	TGCGCCAGCAGCTTGGGAGGGACTCAATACGAGCAGTACTTC
TRBV2	TRBD2	many	TRBJ2-3	CASSELAGVGTQYF	TGTGCCAGCAGTGAACTAGCGGGAGTAGGTACGCAGTATTTT
TRBV15	TRBD1	-	TRBJ2-7	CATSRETGGVNEQYF	TGTGCCACCAGCAGAGAAACAGGGGGCGTCAACGAGCAGTACTTC
TRBV7-2	-	-	TRBJ1-5	CASSLVALTNQPQHF	TGTGCCAGCAGCTTAGTGGCTTTGACAAATCAGCCCCAGCATTTT
TRBV18	-	-	TRBJ2-5	CASSPWGQETQYF	TGTGCCAGCTCACCTTGGGGTCAAGAGACCCAGTACTTC
TRBV7-9	-	-	TRBJ2-6	CASSFSLSGANVLTF	TGTGCCAGCAGCTTTTCGCTCTCTGGGGCCAACGTCCTGACTTTC
TRBV5-5	TRBD1	-	TRBJ1-5	CASSLRTGGSQPQHF	TGTGCCAGCAGCTTGAGGACAGGGGGCAGTCAGCCCCAGCATTTT
TRBV11-2	-	-	TRBJ2-3	CASSSRLYTDTQYF	TGTGCCAGCAGCTCTCGACTATACACAGATACGCAGTATTTT
TRBV5-5	-	-	TRBJ1-1	CASRTGFMNTEAFF	TGTGCCAGCAGAACCGGCTTTATGAACACTGAAGCTTTCTTT
TRBV11-3	-	once	TRBJ2-2	CASSLGGLGGTGELFF	TGTGCCAGCAGCTTAGGGGGGCTCGGTGGCACCGGGGAGCTGTTTTTT
TRBV5-4	-	-	TRBJ1-3	CASSLREGPIRSGNTIYF	TGTGCCAGCAGCTTGAGGGAAGGTCCTATACGCTCTGGAAACACCATATATTTT
TRBV6-5	TRBD1	-	TRBJ2-3	CASNYRGTGTDTQYF	TGTGCCAGCAATTACAGGGGTACGGGCACAGATACGCAGTATTTT
TRBV5-1	-	once	TRBJ2-2	CASTMALFIGGELFF	TGCGCCAGCACTATGGCCCTATTTATCGGCGGGGAGCTGTTTTTT
TRBV18	-	-	TRBJ2-3	CASSPSRGTTDTQYF	TGTGCCAGCTCACCTTCGCGGGGAACCACAGATACGCAGTATTTT
TRBV29-1	TRBD1	-	TRBJ2-7	CSVGQVARTGEQYF	TGCAGCGTCGGACAGGTGGCCAGGACGGGAGAGCAGTACTTC
TRBV28	TRBD2	many	TRBJ2-2	CASSYSGRGTGELFF	TGTGCCAGCAGCTATAGCGGGAGAGGAACCGGGGAGCTGTTTTTT
TRBV5-1	-	-	TRBJ2-1	CASSAGHSAYNEQFF	TGCGCCAGCAGCGCGGGACATTCGGCGTACAATGAGCAGTTCTTC
TRBV7-9	-	-	TRBJ1-1	CASSSGLSWSTEAFF	TGTGCCAGCAGCTCAGGGCTGAGCTGGAGCACTGAAGCTTTCTTT
TRBV6-1	-	-	TRBJ2-7	CASSEMYGTTNEQYF	TGTGCCAGCAGTGAAATGTACGGGACAACCAATGAGCAGTACTTC
TRBV9	-	-	TRBJ2-3	CASSVGSASGTDTQYF	TGTGCCAGCAGCGTAGGGTCGGCTAGCGGCACAGATACGCAGTATTTT
TRBV11-2	-	-	TRBJ2-1	CASSFRPLQGEQFF	TGTGCCAGCAGCTTTCGGCCACTCCAGGGTGAGCAGTTCTTC
TRBV19	-	-	TRBJ1-1	CASSERTEAFF	TGTGCCAGTAGTGAGAGGACTGAAGCTTTCTTT
TRBV2	TRBD2	-	TRBJ2-5	CASSVAGETQYF	TGTGCCAGCAGTGTAGCGGGGGAGACCCAGTACTTC
TRBV28	-	-	TRBJ2-2	CASSLHQGNTGELFF	TGTGCCAGCAGTTTACACCAGGGGAACACCGGGGAGCTGTTTTTT
TRBV29-1	-	-	TRBJ2-1	CSVSGPLDNEQFF	TGCAGCGTTTCAGGACCACTAGACAATGAGCAGTTCTTC
TRBV5-1	TRBD2	-	TRBJ2-3	CASSLSPAGETDTQYF	TGCGCCAGCAGCTTGTCGCCAGCGGGAGAGACAGATACGCAGTATTTT
TRBV6-5	TRBD1	-	TRBJ1-4	CASRRQGAYDEKLFF	TGTGCCAGCCGGAGACAGGGAGCGTATGATGAAAAACTGTTTTTT
TRBV5-1	TRBD2	-	TRBJ2-3	CASSLGLAGLDTQYF	TGCGCCAGCAGCTTGGGACTAGCGGGTTTAGATACGCAGTATTTT
TRBV5-1	-	-	TRBJ2-7	CASSLAGSFYEQYF	TGCGCCAGCAGCTTGGCGGGGTCCTTCTACGAGCAGTACTTC
TRBV20-1	-	-	TRBJ1-1	CGPGTNTEAFF	TGCGGACCAGGGACGAACACTGAAGCTTTCTTT
TRBV5-1	-	-	TRBJ1-2	CASSLSSDQVYYGYTF	TGCGCCAGCAGCTTGAGCTCAGACCAAGTTTATTATGGCTACACCTTC
TRBV5-1	TRBD1	-	TRBJ2-7	CASSADRLPNYEQYF	TGCGCCAGCAGCGCGGACAGGTTACCAAACTACGAGCAGTACTTC
TRBV19	-	-	TRBJ2-7	CASSIGNGPYEQYF	TGTGCCAGTAGTATTGGTAACGGCCCCTACGAGCAGTACTTC
TRBV19	-	-	TRBJ1-2	CASSMSFLANYGYTF	TGTGCCAGTAGTATGTCGTTCCTGGCTAACTATGGCTACACCTTC
TRBV28	-	-	TRBJ1-2	CASRQGMGALYYGYTF	TGTGCCAGCAGACAGGGAATGGGCGCCCTCTACTATGGCTACACCTTC
TRBV27	-	-	TRBJ2-5	CASKGTAGSETQYF	TGTGCCAGCAAAGGGACCGCGGGCAGCGAGACCCAGTACTTC
TRBV30	TRBD2	-	TRBJ2-7	CAWSVPSGRSYEQYF	TGTGCCTGGAGTGTACCCAGCGGGAGATCCTACGAGCAGTACTTC
TRBV10-3	TRBD2	-	TRBJ2-3	CAISERGLAGVTDTQYF	TGTGCCATCAGTGAGCGAGGACTAGCGGGAGTCACAGATACGCAGTATTTT
TRBV19	-	-	TRBJ2-4	CASSITAKNIQYF	TGTGCCAGTAGTATCACTGCTAAAAACATTCAGTACTTC